This note documents a single TCR beta chain sequence. No antigen is known for it. Base qualities are not provided; no much larger clone lies one nucleotide away. This sample was included in a study of shared clonotypes between healthy human individuals (TCRdb year 2020). Regarding the study in general: Three men and two women, aged 18 to 49 years, made up the cohort. The study deeply sequenced blood TCR repertoires of 5 or 6 healthy adults to estimate repertoire size and the extent of clonotype sharing between individuals. To increase sequencing depth and limit assay-specific biases, different laboratories used diverse techniques to prepare libraries and sequence TCR repertoires. For each donor, three plates each were used for CD4 naive and CD4 memory, two plates were used for CD8 naive, and one plate was used for CD8 memory. Per donor, leukapheresis produced somewhere between about 0.8 and 9 billion PBMCs.

Donors were healthy HIV-negative adults with no recently reported acute infections or vaccinations. Every donor was a Caucasian adult residing in Nashville, Tennessee, USA. CD4+ T cells were enriched by magnetic negative selection; naive cells were then positively selected on CD45RA, and the negative fraction formed the memory subset. After blood collection by leukapheresis, PBMCs were isolated using Ficoll-Histopaque density gradient centrifugation and then cryopreserved in the vapor phase of liquid nitrogen. Analytical flow cytometry was used to check the purity and quantity of each magnetically sorted T cell population. From each sorted fraction, genomic DNA was isolated and quantified by UV absorbance on a Nanodrop 2000c. The paper as a whole reports these results and caveats: Sharing across several donors was observed for around 5% of naive CD4, 3.5% of naive CD8, about 2.3% of memory CD4, and around 0.4% of memory CD8 clonotypes. Compared with non-shared clonotypes, the clonotypes found in all four sorted-subset donors had higher generation probabilities. Sampling was restricted to blood, and TCR repertoires in tissues likely differ from the TCR repertoires found in blood. Incomplete sequencing was indicated by rarefaction of sorted-subset datasets, despite the large sequencing depth. Because the study included a small number of donors, the genetic and exposure-history diversity represented was limited. Pairwise subsampling indicated that sequencing depth was expected to affect the degree of clonotype sharing among donors. Naive subsets generally had larger estimated clonotype richness than memory subsets.

Using the deep immunoSEQ assay, multiplex PCR amplified TCR CDR3 regions from genomic DNA. For each cell subset, the extracted genomic DNA was distributed evenly across all wells of several immunoSEQ 96-well plates, and each plate served as one replicate. For sorted subsets, 150 to 250 ng of genomic DNA, equivalent to 30,000 or so T cell genomes, went into each replicate PCR. The purified libraries were quantified using a Qubit 3.0 fluorometer, sized with a Bioanalyzer 2100, and then quantified again using the KAPA Library Quantification kit. Each immunoSEQ 96-well plate was sequenced on its own single-read 150-cycle Illumina NextSeq 550 flow cell. The study's own analysis went as follows. Because only junctional sequences without quality scores were contained in the immunoSEQ output, filtering matching that applied to full-length reads could not be performed. To assign V/J genes and CDR3, sequences were annotated against IMGT germline references using PyIR, a Python wrapper for IgBLAST v1.9. Any read was removed if the V/J assignment was weak (E-value above 1e-6), the CDR3 was missing, or the read contained stop codons, out-of-frame junctions, or ambiguous translated residues. V3J clonotypes were defined as sequences sharing the same inferred V gene, J gene, and CDR3 amino acid sequence. The percentage overlap between two repertoires was calculated by dividing the number of shared unique clonotypes by the size of the smaller repertoire. Three approaches were used to assess repertoire richness: RTK rarefaction, the Chao1 estimator, and Recon v2.1 estimates of unobserved clonotypes. Generation probabilities for all TCRbeta clonotypes obtained by the gDNA method from a few donors were computed using OLGA. TCRdb obtained this table from immuneACCESS and retained in-frame rearrangements with V and J assigned. These tables miss some clones; where compared with another copy, unresolved V genes account for less than half of the shortfall, and the remainder is unexplained. V and J calls plus clone size are reproduced from that table; the DNA served to infer D and trimming. The sample includes 1,500,000 or so clones, with roughly 95% observed a single time. 0.95% to 1.5% of the sample is held by the ten biggest clonotypes.

The TCR comes from a man aged 25 to 40 in good health. Sequencing was done on a sample of naive CD4+ T cells sorted from blood. The intended sense of this specimen's cell subset or site label: CD45RA+ positively selected.

The sequence in DNA is TGCGCCAGCAGCTTGGACAGGAGTCCTTCCTACGAGCAGTACTTC. Its coded protein is CASSLDRSPSYEQYF. The chain was built from TRBV5-1 and TRBJ2-7, with a tentative D gene TRBD1 over 5 matching bases. Reading the germline V gene gives CDR1 SGHRS and CDR2 YFSETQ. V gives up 0 bases and J gives up 1 base, and the segment between their germline ends measures 11 bases. Including cysteine and phenylalanine, the CDR3 has 15 amino acids. The sequence is cut down to CDR3 DNA, 45 bases in frame from base 1.